The 29 T cell receptor beta chains below come from one sample, sequenced in a study of CD8 T cells in ankylosing spondylitis. Broader study findings: A TCR beta motif of under ten highly homologous variants seemed to mark ankylosing spondylitis blood.

One entry per CDR3 protein, called by TCRdb with MiXCR from the 5' RACE reads. The profile shows a few hundred thousand distinct CDR3 sequences, less than 9.5% of them singletons. Their specific antigens are unknown. The sequencing sample was made of blood, either unsorted or a sorted T cell fraction (not recorded which). The receptors come from a male donor with ankylosing spondylitis.

This clonotype was seen many times. The chain couples TRBV4-1 to TRBJ1-1; possible D gene TRBD1, 5 bases. V was cut by 7 bases and J by 1 base, with 10 bases left in between. The CDR3 has 13 residues. Germline V lookup: CDR1 MGHRA, CDR2 YSYEKL. CDR3 residues: CASNPQGNTEAFF. The CDR3 coding sequence is TGCGCCAGCAACCCTCAGGGGAACACTGAAGCTTTCTTT.

The rearrangement uses TRBV7-2 and TRBJ2-1, with 8 bases aligning to TRBD2. The V gene end was trimmed by 5 bases and the J gene end by 9 bases; junction bases not matched to a gene: 9. The CDR3 extends over 14 amino acids. Germline assignment: CDR1 SGHTA and CDR2 FQGNSA. The CDR3 loop reads CASSNPGRGGEQFF. For the CDR3, the DNA is TGTGCCAGCAGCAACCCCGGGAGGGGCGGTGAGCAGTTCTTC.

This clonotype came up many times. The CDR3 DNA reads TGCAGCGTTGAAAGGCAGCGCCTCAATGAAGCTTTCTTT. This sequence encodes CSVERQRLNEAFF. The V call is TRBV29-1, the J call TRBJ1-1; D uncertain. The CDR3 has 13 residues. The germline gives CDR1 SQVTM, CDR2 ANQGSEA. Between the trimmed V and J ends, which lost 2 bases and 7 bases, there was a span of 14 bases.

This clonotype has only a few counts. The chain combines TRBV9 with TRBJ2-5; D assignment may be TRBD1 or TRBD2 (5 bases each). Germline V gives CDR1 SGDLS, CDR2 YYNGEE. The CDR3 has 15 amino acids. Trimming took 0 bases from V and 4 from J, leaving 13 bases between them. The CDR3 DNA follows: TGTGCCAGCAGCGTAGGGGACCCTCTGGGAGAGACCCAGTACTTC. Translation: CASSVGDPLGETQYF.

V is TRBV7-9 and J is TRBJ1-3, with 9 bases aligning to TRBD1. With 4 bases clipped from V and 6 bases from J, the junction kept 7 bases outside the gene matches. The CDR3 covers 15 residues. Per the germline V gene, CDR1 is SEHNR and CDR2 is FQNEAQ (reference sequence). DNA for the CDR3: TGTGCCAGCAGCTCACCGACAGGGGGTGAAAACACCATATATTTT. Protein sequence: CASSSPTGGENTIYF.

There are a few counts of this clonotype. The chain uses TRBV29-1 and TRBJ1-4, with TRBD1 identical over 8 bases. The CDR3 spans 13 residues. Germline CDR1 and CDR2: SQVTM and ANQGSEA. The ends lost 4 bases at V and 5 bases at J; junction bases unmatched: 3. The CDR3 nucleotides are TGCAGCGTTGCGGGACAGGCAAATGAAAAACTGTTTTTT. Amino acid sequence: CSVAGQANEKLFF.

The chain links TRBV3-1 to TRBJ2-2; no definite D call. Germline CDR1 LGHDT, CDR2 YNNKEL (reference sequence). The ends were cut back, 8 bases at V and 0 bases at J, with 10 bases in the middle. This CDR3 contains 14 residues. CDR3 loop: CASSRSANTGELFF. The CDR3 region has the DNA TGTGCCAGCTCCCGGAGCGCGAACACCGGGGAGCTGTTTTTT.

This clonotype was seen only a few times. V and J are TRBV7-7 and TRBJ2-3; possibly TRBD2 for D (6 bases). V was shortened by 5 bases and J by 1 base, with 13 bases between the two germline ends. From germline, CDR1 is SSHAT and CDR2 FNYEAQ (reference sequence). The CDR3 is 15 residues long. The CDR3 nucleotides are TGTGCCAGCAGCACCGGGCTAGCGCGCACAGATACGCAGTATTTT. Encoded protein: CASSTGLARTDTQYF.

The sample holds a few counts of this clonotype. The chain has TRBV6-5 and TRBJ2-7; 12 bases agree with TRBD2. The CDR3 sequence is 16 residues long. Germline values: CDR1 MNHEY, CDR2 SVGAGI. With V trimmed by 6 bases and J by 1 base, 7 bases remained unmatched. CDR3 in DNA: TGTGCCAGCAGCTCCTCGACTAGCGGGAGATCCTACGAGCAGTACTTC. It encodes CASSSSTSGRSYEQYF.

This clonotype was counted ten times or more. V usage is TRBV7-9 and J usage is TRBJ2-1, with 10 bases lining up with TRBD2. CDR1 SEHNR and CDR2 FQNEAQ come from the germline V gene (reference sequence). J gave up 13 bases and V 3 bases, and 6 bases lay outside the gene matches. The length of the CDR3 is 13 residues. CDR3 coding DNA: TGTGCCAGCAGCTTGGACCGGACTAGCGGACAGTTCTTC. It is translated as CASSLDRTSGQFF.

This clonotype was seen more than once but under ten times. This chain joins TRBV3-1 and TRBJ2-1; a weak D match, TRBD2 (5 bases). The CDR3 has 12 amino acids. V was cut by 4 bases and J by 9 bases, with 10 bases left in between. Germline V lookup: CDR1 LGHDT, CDR2 YNNKEL (reference sequence). CDR3 sequence: CASSPSWTEQFF. CDR3 nucleotide sequence: TGTGCCAGCAGCCCTAGCTGGACTGAGCAGTTCTTC.

This clonotype was counted ten times or more. This chain connects TRBV12-3 or TRBV12-4 to TRBJ1-1, with 7 bases lining up with TRBD1. Trimming took 3 bases from V and 1 from J; bases not matched to a gene: 2. CDR3 length: 14 amino acids. In nucleotides, the CDR3 is TGTGCCAGCAGTTTCGCAGGGGGGAACACTGAAGCTTTCTTT. It translates to CASSFAGGNTEAFF.

In its sample, this clonotype was seen a few times. The chain couples TRBV6-5 to TRBJ2-1; 8 nucleotides line up with TRBD2. Germline trimming cut 5 bases from V and 13 bases from J; bases unmatched to any gene: 4. CDR1 and CDR2 from the germline V gene are MNHEY and SVGAGI. The CDR3 is 11 residues long. CDR3 in DNA: TGTGCCAGCAGTCAAGGGACTAGTCAGTTCTTC. It codes for CASSQGTSQFF.

This clonotype appeared many times. V usage is TRBV4-3 and J usage is TRBJ2-1; D is perhaps TRBD1 (6 bases). CDR1 and CDR2 from the germline V gene are LGHNA and YSLEER. The CDR3 consists of 15 residues. V lost 0 bases, J lost 10 bases, and 16 bases lay in between. The CDR3 coding sequence is TGCGCCAGCAGCCAAGATAGCAGGGGTCCATGGGAGCAGTTCTTC. Amino acid sequence: CASSQDSRGPWEQFF.

In its sample, this clonotype was seen many times. The chain recombines TRBV29-1 with TRBJ2-3, with 9 bases matching TRBD2. Germline assignment: CDR1 SQVTM and CDR2 ANQGSEA. The J segment lost 0 bases and the V segment lost 7 bases, leaving 14 bases of the junction unmatched. CDR3 size: 17 residues. The CDR3 sequence: CSGLKREALISTDTQYF. Written as DNA, the CDR3 is TGCAGCGGTTTAAAGCGGGAGGCCTTAATTAGCACAGATACGCAGTATTTT.

There are a few counts of this clonotype. This chain connects TRBV18 to TRBJ2-7; 12 bases fit TRBD1. CDR1 KGHSH and CDR2 LQKENI come from the germline V gene. With 1 base clipped from V and 5 bases from J, the junction kept 6 bases outside the gene matches. The CDR3 extends over 16 amino acids. As DNA, the CDR3 is TGTGCCAGCTCACCACAACCGCGGGACAGGGGGCACGAGCAGTACTTC. It codes for CASSPQPRDRGHEQYF.

The chain combines TRBV20-1 with TRBJ2-5; perhaps TRBD2 as D (5 bases). This CDR3 is 15 amino acids long. Trimming cost V 1 base and J 1 base, with 13 bases left between them. The germline V gene has CDR1 DFQATT and CDR2 SNEGSKA (reference sequence). The CDR3 nucleotides read TGCAGTGCTAGAGTTGTGGGAGAGCCCCAAGAGACCCAGTACTTC. Protein product: CSARVVGEPQETQYF.

This clonotype was detected many times. The gene calls are TRBV12-3 or TRBV12-4 and TRBJ1-2, with D perhaps TRBD1 (6 bases). V was clipped by 4 bases and J by 5 bases, with 11 bases between them. This CDR3 has 13 residues. The chain's CDR3 is CASSSGTSYGYTF. The CDR3 region has the DNA TGTGCCAGCAGTTCCGGGACAAGTTATGGCTACACCTTC.

The rearrangement links TRBV20-1 to TRBJ1-1; D call uncertain. The ends were cut back, 3 bases at V and 3 bases at J, with 5 bases in the middle. The CDR3 has 11 residues. In germline, CDR1 is DFQATT, CDR2 SNEGSKA (reference sequence). The CDR3 nucleotides read TGCAGTGCTAGGGTGTACACTGAAGCTTTCTTT. It yields the protein CSARVYTEAFF.

The chain has TRBV5-1 and TRBJ2-6; TRBD1 agrees at 9 bases. The CDR3 consists of 17 residues. After removal of 5 bases from V and 0 bases from J, the junction contained 6 bases not matched to a gene. The germline CDR1 and CDR2 sequences are SGHRS and YFSETQ. The CDR3 DNA reads as TGCGCCAGCAGTGGGACAGGGCTGTCCTCTGGGGCCAACGTCCTGACTTTC. Translation gives CASSGTGLSSGANVLTF.

This chain links TRBV9 with TRBJ2-4; D might be TRBD1 or TRBD2, each matching 5 bases. CDR3 size: 15 residues. The V gene's germline CDR1 is SGDLS and CDR2 YYNGEE. Trimming took off 4 bases at V and 8 bases at J, with 19 bases between the two ends. The CDR3 DNA is TGTGCCAGCAGCCCAGAGCGACATTTGGGGGACATTCAGTACTTC. It specifies CASSPERHLGDIQYF.

The J gene is TRBJ2-3, the V gene TRBV7-2, with TRBD2 matching 7 bases. The J segment lost 6 bases and the V segment lost 5 bases, leaving 8 bases of the junction unmatched. CDR1 and CDR2 from the germline V gene are SGHTA and FQGNSA. This CDR3 spans 14 amino acids. The CDR3 region has the DNA TGTGCCAGCAGCAAGACTAGCCGCAGTGATACGCAGTATTTT. As protein: CASSKTSRSDTQYF. Full variable domain (missing parts from reference TRBV7-2 and TRBJ2-3): GAGVSQSPSNKVTEKGKDVELRCDPISGHTALYWYRQSLGQGLEFLIYFQGNSAPDKSGLPSDRFSAERTGGSVSTLTIQRTQQEDSAVYLCASSKTSRSDTQYFGPGTRLTVL.

The V call is TRBV6-1, the J call TRBJ2-2; TRBD2 is a possible D gene (6 bases). The CDR3 covers 15 residues. The germline V gene encodes CDR1 MNHNS and CDR2 SASEGT. Trimming removed 10 bases from V and 1 base from J, with 16 bases in between. CDR3 sequence: CATKVGGLNTGELFF. CDR3 DNA sequence: TGTGCCACCAAAGTTGGGGGGTTGAACACCGGGGAGCTGTTTTTT.

This clonotype was detected a few times. This chain uses TRBV16 with TRBJ2-7; D remains ambiguous. Germline values: CDR1 KGHSY, CDR2 FQNENV. The V and J ends lost 0 bases and 3 bases respectively, with 18 bases between them. This CDR3 is 17 amino acids long. The CDR3 region is CASSQSKPTVRDYEQYF. CDR3 bases: TGTGCCAGCAGCCAATCTAAACCAACCGTAAGGGACTACGAGCAGTACTTC.

This chain connects TRBV15 to TRBJ2-3; 9 nucleotides match TRBD1. This CDR3 region has 15 residues. Germline V gene sequence: CDR1 LNHNV, CDR2 YYDKDF (reference sequence). The V and J ends lost 3 bases and 4 bases, in that order; junction bases with no gene match: 5. Here the CDR3 DNA reads TGTGCCACCAGCAGGGACAGGGGTCCCCCAGATACGCAGTATTTT. This encodes CATSRDRGPPDTQYF.

This clonotype has at least ten counts. V gene TRBV7-2 combines with J gene TRBJ2-7, with 9 bases lining up with TRBD2. CDR3 length: 15 residues. Trimming cost V 5 bases and J 0 bases; bases outside gene matches: 5. Germline V gene sequence: CDR1 SGHTA, CDR2 FQGNSA. CDR3 amino acids: CASSRLTSGSYEQYF. The CDR3 DNA reads as TGTGCCAGCAGCCGCCTGACTAGCGGCTCCTACGAGCAGTACTTC.

This clonotype was counted only a few times. The chain uses TRBV7-8 and TRBJ2-2; 14 bases match TRBD2. The germline V gene encodes CDR1 SGHVS and CDR2 FQNEAQ. The CDR3 spans 18 residues. V shed 2 bases, J shed 0 bases, and the junction held 2 bases outside the gene matches. The CDR3 DNA is TGTGCCAGCAGCTTATTGGGACTAGCGGGAGCGAACACCGGGGAGCTGTTTTTT. Amino acids: CASSLLGLAGANTGELFF.

This clonotype was seen ten or more times. The junction departs from germline at one end; a sequencing error may be responsible. The rearrangement links TRBV5-1 to TRBJ2-3, with 10 positions matching TRBD2. CDR1 and CDR2 from the germline V gene are SGHRS and YFSETQ. The length of the CDR3 is 15 residues. Here the CDR3 reads CASSLAGGPTDTQYF. The DNA for the CDR3 is TGTGCCAGCAGCTTAGCGGGAGGCCCCACAGATACGCAGTATTTT. The whole variable domain, filled in from reference TRBV5-1 and TRBJ2-3, reads KAGVTQTPRYLIKTRGQQVTLSCSPISGHRSVSWYQQTPGQGLQFLFEYFSETQRNKGNFPGRFSGRQFSNSRSEMNVSTLELGDSALYLCASSLAGGPTDTQYFGPGTRLTVL.

This clonotype occurred many times. J is TRBJ2-1 and V is TRBV2; D is perhaps TRBD1 (5 bases). Germline lookup yields CDR1 SNHLY and CDR2 FYNNEI. Deletions cut 8 bases from V and 7 bases from J, with 15 bases between. The CDR3 sequence is 13 residues long. CDR3 DNA sequence: TGTGCCAGCGGGGCCGATCGAGTTAATGAGCAGTTCTTC. Its translation: CASGADRVNEQFF.